This TCR beta chain was documented in a study of T cells of healthy individuals. This clonotype was counted at least ten times. With 3 bases clipped from V and 1 base from J, the junction kept 4 bases outside the gene matches. There are 15 residues in the CDR3. The germline V gene has CDR1 DFQATT and CDR2 SNEGSKA (reference sequence). Via MiXCR, TCRdb re-called the 5' RACE reads, giving one row per CDR3 protein. The table records around 80,000 distinct CDR3 sequences, roughly 5% of them present only once. This clonotype originated in a female donor in good health. This chain connects TRBV20-1 to TRBJ1-5; 9 bases agree with TRBD1. The CDR3 loop is CSASSGTGSNQPQHF. In nucleotides, the CDR3 is TGCAGTGCTAGCTCCGGGACAGGGAGCAATCAGCCCCAGCATTTT.